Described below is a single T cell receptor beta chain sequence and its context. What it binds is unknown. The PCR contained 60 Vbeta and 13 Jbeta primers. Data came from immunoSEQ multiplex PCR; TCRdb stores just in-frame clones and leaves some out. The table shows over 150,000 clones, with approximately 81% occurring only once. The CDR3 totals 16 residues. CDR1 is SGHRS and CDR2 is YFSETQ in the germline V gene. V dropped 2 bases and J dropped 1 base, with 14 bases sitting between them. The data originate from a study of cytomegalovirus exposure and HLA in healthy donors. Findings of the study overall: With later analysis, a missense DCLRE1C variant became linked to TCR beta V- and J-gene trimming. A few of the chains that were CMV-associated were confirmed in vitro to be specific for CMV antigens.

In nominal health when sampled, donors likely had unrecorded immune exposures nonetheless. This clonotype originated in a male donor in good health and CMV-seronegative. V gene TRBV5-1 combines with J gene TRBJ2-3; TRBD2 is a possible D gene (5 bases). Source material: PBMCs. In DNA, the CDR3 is TGCGCCAGCAGCTTTTCCGACGGGATAGGCACAGATACGCAGTATTTT. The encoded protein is CASSFSDGIGTDTQYF.